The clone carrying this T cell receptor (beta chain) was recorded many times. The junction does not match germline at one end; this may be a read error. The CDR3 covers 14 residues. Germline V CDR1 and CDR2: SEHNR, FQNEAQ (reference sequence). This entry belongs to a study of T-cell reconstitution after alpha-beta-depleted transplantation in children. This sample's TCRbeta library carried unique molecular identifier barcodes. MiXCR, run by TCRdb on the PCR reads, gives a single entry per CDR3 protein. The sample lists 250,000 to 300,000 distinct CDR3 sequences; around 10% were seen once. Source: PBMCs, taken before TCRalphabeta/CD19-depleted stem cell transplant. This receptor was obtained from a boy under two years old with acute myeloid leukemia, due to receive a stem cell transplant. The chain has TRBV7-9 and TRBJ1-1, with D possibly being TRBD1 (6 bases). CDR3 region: CAGSLEDRNTEAFF. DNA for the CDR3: TGTGCCGGCAGCTTAGAGGACAGGAACACTGAAGCTTTCTTT.